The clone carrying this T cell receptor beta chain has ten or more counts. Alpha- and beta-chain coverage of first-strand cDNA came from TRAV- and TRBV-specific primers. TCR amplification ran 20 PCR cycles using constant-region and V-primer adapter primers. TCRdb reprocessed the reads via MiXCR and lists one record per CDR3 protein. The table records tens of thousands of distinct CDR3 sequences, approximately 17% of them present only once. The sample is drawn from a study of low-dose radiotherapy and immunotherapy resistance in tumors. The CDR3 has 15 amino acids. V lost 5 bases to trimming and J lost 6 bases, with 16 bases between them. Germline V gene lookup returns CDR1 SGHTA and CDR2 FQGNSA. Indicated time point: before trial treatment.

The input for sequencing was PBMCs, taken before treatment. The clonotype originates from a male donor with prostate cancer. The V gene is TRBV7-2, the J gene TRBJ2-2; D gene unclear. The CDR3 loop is CASSQTRVIAGELFF. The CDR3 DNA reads TGTGCCAGCAGCCAGACAAGAGTAATCGCCGGGGAGCTGTTTTTT. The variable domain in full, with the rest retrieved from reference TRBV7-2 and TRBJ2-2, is GAGVSQSPSNKVTEKGKDVELRCDPISGHTALYWYRQSLGQGLEFLIYFQGNSAPDKSGLPSDRFSAERTGGSVSTLTIQRTQQEDSAVYLCASSQTRVIAGELFFGEGSRLTVL.